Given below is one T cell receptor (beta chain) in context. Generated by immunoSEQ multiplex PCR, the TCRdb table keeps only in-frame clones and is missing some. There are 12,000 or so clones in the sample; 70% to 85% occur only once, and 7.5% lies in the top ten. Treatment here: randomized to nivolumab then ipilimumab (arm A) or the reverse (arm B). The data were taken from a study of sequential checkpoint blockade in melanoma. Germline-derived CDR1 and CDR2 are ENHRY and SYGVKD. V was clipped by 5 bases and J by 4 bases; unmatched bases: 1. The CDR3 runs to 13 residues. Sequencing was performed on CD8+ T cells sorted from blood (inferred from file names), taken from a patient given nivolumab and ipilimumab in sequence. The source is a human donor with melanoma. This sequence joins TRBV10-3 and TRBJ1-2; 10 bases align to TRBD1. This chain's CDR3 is CAISRDRGYGYTF. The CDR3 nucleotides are TGTGCCATCAGTAGGGACAGGGGCTATGGCTACACCTTC.